This T cell receptor (beta chain) is drawn from a study of graft-versus-host responses after intestinal transplantation. Libraries were prepared by immunoSEQ multiplex PCR; TCRdb keeps only in-frame clonotypes and omits some of them. The sample records about 54,000 clones, about 89% being singletons. Turning to this clone: The antigen remains unidentified.

The CDR3 extends over 15 amino acids. V was cut by 2 bases and J by 3 bases, with 10 bases left in between. The germline V gene has CDR1 KGHSH and CDR2 LQKENI. Findings and caveats of the study: GvH clones turned up in recipient marrow; some had shown up first in ileum or blood.

The chain has TRBV18 and TRBJ1-4, with unresolved D. This clonotype was obtained from a human patient who received an intestinal transplant, so some T cells may come from the graft donor. The specimen was PBMCs, collected 650 to 670 days after intestinal transplant. The CDR3 DNA sequence: TGTGCCAGCTCACCATGGTCCGAGCCTAATGAAAAACTGTTTTTT. As protein: CASSPWSEPNEKLFF.